The 4 T cell receptor beta chains below were found in one sample sequenced in a study of cytomegalovirus exposure and HLA in healthy donors (dated by TCRdb to 2016 to 2017). Receptors were amplified or captured by the immunoSEQ multiplex PCR assay. For the multiplex PCR, a mixture combining 60 forward primers for TCR Vbeta segments and 13 reverse primers for TCR Jbeta segments was used. Not all clones reach the TCRdb copy of this immuneACCESS table, which keeps in-frame sequences only. Checked studies attribute under half of the gap to unresolved V genes and leave the rest unexplained. This sample holds 99,000 or so clones; approximately 69% were observed only once. The ten largest clones capture 2.5% to 3.5% of the sample. The specimen was PBMCs. All receptors come from a man in his thirties or forties in good health and CMV-seronegative.

This clone was observed once. The genes are TRBV9 and TRBJ2-1; 9 bases map to TRBD2. The CDR3 sequence is 14 residues long. With V trimmed by 4 bases and J by 4 bases, 3 bases remained unmatched. The germline V gene encodes CDR1 SGDLS and CDR2 YYNGEE. The CDR3 spells CASSPGLAYNEQFF. DNA for the CDR3: TGTGCCAGCAGCCCGGGACTAGCTTACAATGAGCAGTTCTTC. The complete variable domain, with remaining parts taken from reference TRBV9 and TRBJ2-1, reads DSGVTQTPKHLITATGQRVTLRCSPRSGDLSVYWYQQSLDQGLQFLIQYYNGEERAKGNILERFSAQQFPDLHSELNLSSLELGDSALYFCASSPGLAYNEQFFGPGTRLTVL.

The chain joins TRBV9 to TRBJ1-2, with D unresolved. Trimming left V 4 bases short and J 4 bases short, with 14 bases between. The CDR3 runs to 14 residues. Germline V CDR1 and CDR2: SGDLS, YYNGEE. Written as DNA, the CDR3 is TGTGCCAGCAGCTCATCCACACCACCCTATGGCTACACCTTC. This codes for CASSSSTPPYGYTF.

The chain has TRBV18 and TRBJ1-4; perhaps TRBD1 as D (5 bases). V was trimmed by 3 bases and J by 5 bases, leaving 13 bases between them. The CDR3 length is 15 residues. Germline loops: CDR1 KGHSH, CDR2 LQKENI. The CDR3 DNA reads TGTGCCAGCTCACCCAGACAGAATAGGAATGAAAAACTGTTTTTT. As protein: CASSPRQNRNEKLFF.

The V and J genes are TRBV2 and TRBJ1-4; no clear D. Germline values: CDR1 SNHLY, CDR2 FYNNEI. This CDR3 is built from 13 residues. V was pared by 4 bases and J by 5 bases, with 8 bases between. CDR3 sequence: CASSGDLNEKLFF. The DNA of the CDR3 is TGTGCCAGCAGTGGAGACTTAAATGAAAAACTGTTTTTT. Based on the CDR3 plus reference TRBV2 and TRBJ1-4, the full variable domain is EPEVTQTPSHQVTQMGQEVILRCVPISNHLYFYWYRQILGQKVEFLVSFYNNEISEKSEIFDDQFSVERPDGSNFTLKIRSTKLEDSAMYFCASSGDLNEKLFFGSGTQLSVL.